These 13 T cell receptor beta chains came from one sample sequenced in a study of blood T cell repertoires in COVID-19. Using immunoSEQ multiplex PCR, the repertoire was profiled, and TCRdb retains in-frame clones only, with some absent. The data show fewer than 50,000 clones, roughly 90% seen once. The sequencing sample was made of peripheral blood. The receptors stem from a man aged 70 or older with active COVID-19.

This clone was counted a few times. This chain uses TRBV7-3 with TRBJ2-7; D gene unclear. In germline, CDR1 is SGHTA, CDR2 FQGTGA. The germline V and J ends were trimmed by 5 bases and 1 base, with 15 bases remaining between them. The CDR3 has 15 amino acids. CDR3 DNA: TGTGCCAGCAGCCGAGTGGCAGGTCAGTCCTACGAGCAGTACTTC. Protein sequence: CASSRVAGQSYEQYF.

This clone was detected only once. CDR3 in amino acids: CSASKGAAYSPLHF. The CDR3 bases are TGCAGTGCTAGTAAGGGGGCAGCGTATTCACCCCTCCACTTT. This sequence joins TRBV20-1 and TRBJ1-6; TRBD1 aligns across 7 bases. CDR1 and CDR2 (germline): DFQATT, SNEGSKA (reference sequence). The CDR3 has 14 residues. Trimming removed 3 bases from V and 8 bases from J; junction bases left unmatched: 7.

The chain joins TRBV24-1 to TRBJ1-4; 7 nucleotides agree with TRBD1. Germline lookup yields CDR1 KGHDR and CDR2 SFDVKD. The CDR3 sequence is 16 residues long. V gave up 1 base and J gave up 4 bases; unmatched junction bases: 5. The CDR3 bases are TGTGCCACCAGTGATTTCCACAGGGGCGGTAATGAAAAACTGTTTTTT. It is translated as CATSDFHRGGNEKLFF.

The CDR3 here is CASSPDSLAGGIYEQFF. The CDR3 DNA reads TGTGCCAGCTCGCCAGACTCACTAGCGGGAGGGATCTATGAGCAGTTCTTC. The V call is TRBV18, the J call TRBJ2-1, with 13 bases identical to TRBD2. Germline V CDR1 and CDR2: KGHSH, LQKENI. The CDR3 runs to 17 residues. V shed 6 bases, J shed 8 bases, and the junction held 13 bases outside the gene matches.

The chain joins TRBV5-1 to TRBJ2-5; 9 bases map to TRBD2. The CDR3 contains 14 residues. Germline trimming cut 1 base from V and 4 bases from J; bases unmatched to any gene: 2. CDR1 SGHRS and CDR2 YFSETQ come from the germline V gene. DNA of the CDR3: TGCGCCAGCAGCTTGATGGGACTAGCAGAGACCCAGTACTTC. It is translated as CASSLMGLAETQYF.

This clone was seen more than once but under ten times. The rearrangement uses TRBV5-1 and TRBJ1-5; TRBD1 is a possible D gene (6 bases). Trimming removed 0 bases from V and 7 bases from J, with 14 bases in between. There are 15 residues in the CDR3. Germline assignment: CDR1 SGHRS and CDR2 YFSETQ. The CDR3 region is CASSLASGEGQPQHF. The CDR3 DNA is TGCGCCAGCAGCTTGGCCTCAGGGGAAGGGCAGCCCCAGCATTTT.

The chain recombines TRBV11-2 with TRBJ1-6; perhaps TRBD1 as D (6 bases). V lost 5 bases, J lost 9 bases, and 14 bases lay in between. Germline CDR1 and CDR2: SGHAT and FQNNGV. The CDR3 loop spans 14 amino acids. This chain's CDR3 is CASSTQQGTSPLHF. The CDR3 DNA sequence: TGTGCCAGCAGCACACAACAGGGAACTTCACCCCTCCACTTT.

The chain is built from TRBV5-1 and TRBJ2-7; D possibly corresponds to TRBD2 (5 bases). The V end lost 4 bases, the J end lost 4 bases, and 21 bases lay between the germline ends. Looked up from germline, CDR1 is SGHRS and CDR2 is YFSETQ. CDR3 length equals 16 residues. CDR3 sequence (DNA): TGCGCCAGCAGCCATCCCGTCCGGGGTAAAGGGTACGAGCAGTACTTC. It translates to CASSHPVRGKGYEQYF.

This chain joins TRBV4-3 and TRBJ1-3; D is undetermined. Germline V lookup: CDR1 LGHNA, CDR2 YSLEER. V dropped 3 bases and J dropped 0 bases, with 12 bases sitting between them. CDR3 size: 16 residues. The CDR3 DNA sequence: TGCGCCAGCAGCCAGTCAGACGTAGCCTCTGGAAACACCATATATTTT. The encoded protein is CASSQSDVASGNTIYF.

J is TRBJ2-2 and V is TRBV7-2, with D possibly being TRBD1 (6 bases). Germline CDR1 SGHTA, CDR2 FQGNSA. V was clipped by 5 bases and J by 2 bases, with 18 bases between them. The CDR3 runs 17 residues. In nucleotides, the CDR3 is TGTGCCAGCAGCCTTTCTCCTTGGACAGCCAACACCGGGGAGCTGTTTTTT. This translates into CASSLSPWTANTGELFF.

This chain joins TRBV2 and TRBJ2-3; TRBD2 aligns across 12 bases. Losses at the gene ends were 1 base for V and 4 bases for J; bases not matched to a gene: 12. Germline values: CDR1 SNHLY, CDR2 FYNNEI. CDR3 length: 19 residues. The CDR3 region is CASSEGWASGRVKADTQYF. CDR3 coding DNA: TGTGCCAGCAGTGAAGGATGGGCTAGCGGGAGGGTAAAGGCAGATACGCAGTATTTT.

This clone was seen only once. This chain joins TRBV5-1 and TRBJ1-4, with 7 positions matching TRBD1. Per germline, CDR1 SGHRS and CDR2 YFSETQ. The CDR3 runs 16 residues. V trimming: 3 bases; J trimming: 5 bases; junction bases outside the gene matches: 10. CDR3 protein: CASSWNAGGHNEKLFF. In DNA form, the CDR3 reads TGCGCCAGCAGCTGGAACGCAGGGGGGCACAATGAAAAACTGTTTTTT.

This sequence joins TRBV5-1 and TRBJ2-3; D may be TRBD1 (5 bases). The germline V and J ends were trimmed by 2 bases and 4 bases, with 11 bases remaining between them. Germline V lookup: CDR1 SGHRS, CDR2 YFSETQ. The CDR3 is made up of 14 amino acids. The CDR3 here is CASSLTQGADTQYF. CDR3 nucleotides: TGCGCCAGCAGCTTAACGCAGGGTGCAGATACGCAGTATTTT.